One and the same sample provided the 9 T cell receptor beta chains below, sequenced in a study of T cell responses to AZD1222 COVID-19 vaccine. Only in-frame clones appear in the TCRdb table, and some are missing; sequencing was by immunoSEQ multiplex PCR. The sample shows around 120,000 clones, more than 75% of them seen only once. The source was peripheral blood, collected on day 0 of AZD1222 vaccination. Receptors originate from an adult in good health.

In regard to this clone: Other DNA sequences in the same sample also yield this CDR3. The chain carries TRBV7-9 and TRBJ1-2; TRBD1 matches 7 bases. The length of the CDR3 is 13 residues. V lost 2 bases to trimming and J lost 6 bases; unmatched junction nucleotides: 3. The germline V gene encodes CDR1 SEHNR and CDR2 FQNEAQ (reference sequence). CDR3 nucleotides: TGTGCCAGCAGCTTAAGGCAGGGGGATGGCTACACCTTC. It yields the protein CASSLRQGDGYTF.

The chain is built from TRBV19 and TRBJ2-3, with D perhaps TRBD2 (6 bases). The V end was cut by 4 bases, the J end by 0 bases, with 14 bases between. The CDR3 is 16 amino acids. CDR1 is LNHDA and CDR2 is SQIVND in the germline V gene (reference sequence). This CDR3 reads CASSSRGMISTDTQYF. The CDR3 nucleotides are TGTGCCAGTAGTAGTCGGGGGATGATTAGCACAGATACGCAGTATTTT. The full variable domain, in which reference TRBV19 and TRBJ2-3 provide the parts outside the CDR3, is DGGITQSPKYLFRKEGQNVTLSCEQNLNHDAMYWYRQDPGQGLRLIYYSQIVNDFQKGDIAEGYSVSREKKESFPLTVTSAQKNPTAFYLCASSSRGMISTDTQYFGPGTRLTVL.

The V and J genes are TRBV29-1 and TRBJ1-1; D might be TRBD1 (6 bases). Trimming shortened V by 6 bases and J by 5 bases, and 13 bases separated the two germline ends. The germline CDR1 and CDR2 sequences are SQVTM and ANQGSEA. The CDR3 totals 12 residues. This chain's CDR3 is CSVEQGSTEAFF. Written as DNA, the CDR3 is TGCAGCGTGGAACAGGGATCTACTGAAGCTTTCTTT. The whole variable domain, remainder taken from reference TRBV29-1 and TRBJ1-1, is SAVISQKPSRDICQRGTSLTIQCQVDSQVTMMFWYRQQPGQSLTLIATANQGSEATYESGFVIDKFPISRPNLTFSTLTVSNMSPEDSSIYLCSVEQGSTEAFFGQGTRLTVV.

J is TRBJ2-1 and V is TRBV5-4; D is perhaps TRBD2 (6 bases). V shed 4 bases and J shed 0 bases, with 14 bases lying between them. Germline CDR1 SGHNT, CDR2 YYREEE (reference sequence). CDR3 length equals 16 residues. CDR3 region: CASSPPSASSYNEQFF. As DNA, the CDR3 is TGTGCCAGCAGCCCACCTAGCGCGAGCTCCTACAATGAGCAGTTCTTC.

The CDR3 region has the DNA TGCGCCAGCAGCCGATACCCGGGACAAACGGAAGGGACCCAGTACTTC. Residues: CASSRYPGQTEGTQYF. This chain joins TRBV4-1 and TRBJ2-5, with TRBD1 as a possible D gene (6 bases). V was shortened by 4 bases and J by 7 bases, with 22 bases between the two germline ends. This CDR3 spans 16 amino acids. CDR1 is MGHRA and CDR2 is YSYEKL in the germline V gene.

The V call is TRBV7-8, the J call TRBJ1-6; D possibly corresponds to TRBD1 (6 bases). V lost 5 bases and J lost 7, with 15 bases in between. CDR3 size: 15 residues. CDR1 and CDR2 from the germline V gene are SGHVS and FQNEAQ. CDR3 sequence reads: CASSLLQGNNSPLHF. CDR3 bases: TGTGCCAGCAGCCTTCTCCAGGGGAACAATTCACCCCTCCACTTT.

The chain carries TRBV15 and TRBJ1-5, with 9 bases lining up with TRBD1. This CDR3 comprises 15 residues. The germline V gene has CDR1 LNHNV and CDR2 YYDKDF (reference sequence). V shed 5 bases, J shed 4 bases, and the junction held 6 bases outside the gene matches. The CDR3: CATSGGQGQNQPQHF. The CDR3 region has the DNA TGTGCCACCAGCGGCGGACAGGGGCAAAATCAGCCCCAGCATTTT.

The chain carries TRBV7-9 and TRBJ2-7; unclear D gene. The V gene's germline CDR1 is SEHNR and CDR2 FQNEAQ (reference sequence). The CDR3 spans 12 residues. Trimming pared 3 bases from V and 6 bases from J, leaving 9 bases between. CDR3 sequence (DNA): TGTGCCAGCAGCTTTGACGCCGGCGAGCAGTACTTC. This translates into CASSFDAGEQYF.

The chain couples TRBV14 to TRBJ2-5; D may match TRBD1 or TRBD2 (5 bases each). CDR1 and CDR2 (germline): SGHDN, FVKESK. The CDR3 runs to 15 residues. The germline V and J ends were trimmed by 5 bases and 3 bases, with 16 bases remaining between them. CDR3 amino acids: CASSEGWIVKETQYF. As DNA, the CDR3 is TGTGCCAGCAGCGAGGGGTGGATCGTTAAAGAGACCCAGTACTTC.